The 30 T cell receptor beta chains listed next were all sequenced from one sample in a study of beta chain features in type 1 diabetes. Study conclusions and caveats: In all four CD4+ subsets, TCRB CDR3 length was significantly, moderately reduced in type 1 diabetes.

Their cognate antigens are unknown. Reverse transcribing all isolated RNA meant expressed TCRB transcripts were sequenced. Data came from immunoSEQ multiplex PCR; TCRdb stores just in-frame clones and leaves some out. The sample lists some 52,000 clones, 35% to 50% occurring once. Sequencing was performed on Tregs from blood. The receptors derive from a man aged 25 to 40 with type 1 diabetes.

Only a few counts were recorded for this clone. V is TRBV2 and J is TRBJ2-3, with 8 bases identical to TRBD1. Germline CDR1 reads SNHLY; CDR2 reads FYNNEI. The CDR3 has 16 amino acids. V was clipped by 7 bases and J by 5 bases; unmatched bases: 14. CDR3: CASTLRAGGAGDTQYF. The CDR3 DNA follows: TGTGCCAGCACGCTCCGGGCAGGGGGCGCGGGAGATACGCAGTATTTT.

The chain has TRBV4-3 and TRBJ1-6; 8 positions match TRBD1. Per germline, CDR1 LGHNA and CDR2 YSLEER. The CDR3 length is 15 residues. Germline trimming cut 4 bases from V and 9 bases from J; bases unmatched to any gene: 8. The CDR3 coding sequence is TGCGCCAGCAGCCTTTCGGACAGGGTTGGTTCACCCCTCCACTTT. It yields the protein CASSLSDRVGSPLHF.

The chain has TRBV7-7 and TRBJ2-1; tentative D call: TRBD1 (6 bases). CDR1 SSHAT and CDR2 FNYEAQ come from the germline V gene (reference sequence). V lost 5 bases to trimming and J lost 5 bases, with 10 bases between them. CDR3 size: 13 residues. This CDR3 is CASSQDRHNEQFF. CDR3 bases: TGTGCCAGCAGCCAGGACAGACACAATGAGCAGTTCTTC.

The rearrangement uses TRBV9 and TRBJ2-7, with D possibly matching TRBD2 (7 bases). V was shortened by 0 bases and J by 0 bases, with 19 bases between the two germline ends. The germline V gene has CDR1 SGDLS and CDR2 YYNGEE. This CDR3 region has 18 residues. CDR3 coding DNA: TGTGCCAGCAGCGTAGGATTGGGGGCCCGCGGGAGCTCCTACGAGCAGTACTTC. Its translation is CASSVGLGARGSSYEQYF.

The rearrangement uses TRBV13 and TRBJ1-2; 7 nucleotides match TRBD1. The CDR3 sequence is 13 residues long. CDR1 is PRHDT and CDR2 is FYEKMQ in the germline V gene (reference sequence). The V segment lost 2 bases and the J segment 8 bases; nucleotides outside the gene matches: 5. The CDR3 is CASSLPRDSGYTF. Here the CDR3 DNA reads TGTGCCAGCAGCTTACCAAGGGACAGCGGCTACACCTTC.

Only a few counts were recorded for this clone. This sequence joins TRBV29-1 and TRBJ2-7; TRBD2 aligns across 11 bases. The germline V gene has CDR1 SQVTM and CDR2 ANQGSEA. The length of the CDR3 is 16 residues. V trimming: 3 bases; J trimming: 0 bases; junction bases outside the gene matches: 7. The CDR3 nucleotides read TGCAGCGTTGAGGGCTCTACTAGCGGGAGCTCCTACGAGCAGTACTTC. Translating it yields CSVEGSTSGSSYEQYF.

Only a few counts were recorded for this clone. This chain connects TRBV5-1 to TRBJ2-3; 8 bases line up with TRBD1. Looked up from germline, CDR1 is SGHRS and CDR2 is YFSETQ. The V segment lost 5 bases and the J segment 2 bases; nucleotides outside the gene matches: 4. The length of the CDR3 is 14 residues. This CDR3 reads CASRLQGDTDTQYF. CDR3 DNA sequence: TGCGCCAGCAGGCTACAGGGGGACACAGATACGCAGTATTTT.

The V and J genes are TRBV9 and TRBJ2-7; D perhaps matches TRBD2 (5 bases). Per germline, CDR1 SGDLS and CDR2 YYNGEE. The CDR3 is made up of 13 amino acids. Trimming cost V 3 bases and J 12 bases, with 19 bases left between them. In nucleotides, the CDR3 is TGTGCCAGCAGCGGTCCCGCGAAGGAGGTTCTGTACTTC. Translating gives CASSGPAKEVLYF.

The rearrangement joins TRBV2 to TRBJ1-2, with D unclear. CDR1 SNHLY and CDR2 FYNNEI come from the germline V gene. Trimming stripped 1 base from V and 8 bases from J, with 8 bases between. The length of the CDR3 is 12 residues. CDR3 in amino acids: CASSEGSRGYTF. The CDR3 nucleotides are TGTGCCAGCAGTGAAGGCTCTCGGGGCTACACCTTC.

This clone was detected only a few times. The V and J genes are TRBV7-2 and TRBJ2-7; D may be TRBD2 (5 bases). CDR3 length: 14 residues. From germline, CDR1 is SGHTA and CDR2 FQGNSA. V lost 2 bases to trimming and J lost 2 bases, with 10 bases between them. CDR3 amino acids: CASSLQRLTYEQYF. The CDR3 DNA follows: TGTGCCAGCAGCTTACAGAGACTAACCTACGAGCAGTACTTC. The full variable domain, with the rest looked up from reference TRBV7-2 and TRBJ2-7, is GAGVSQSPSNKVTEKGKDVELRCDPISGHTALYWYRQSLGQGLEFLIYFQGNSAPDKSGLPSDRFSAERTGGSVSTLTIQRTQQEDSAVYLCASSLQRLTYEQYFGPGTRLTVT.

The CDR3 protein is CASSFTQGTDTQYF. The CDR3 DNA reads as TGCGCCAGCAGCTTTACCCAGGGCACAGATACGCAGTATTTT. This rearrangement joins TRBV5-1 to TRBJ2-3; no definite D call. Looked up from germline, CDR1 is SGHRS and CDR2 is YFSETQ. The CDR3 consists of 14 residues. V dropped 2 bases and J dropped 1 base, with 8 bases sitting between them.

This clone was counted only a few times. CDR3 in DNA: TGTGCCAGCAGCCCCGTTGCGCTAGCGTCGACCGGGGAGCTGTTTTTT. Translating gives CASSPVALASTGELFF. The V call is TRBV7-7, the J call TRBJ2-2, with TRBD2 as a possible D gene (6 bases). Germline lookup yields CDR1 SSHAT and CDR2 FNYEAQ (reference sequence). The V end lost 5 bases, the J end lost 5 bases, and 18 bases lay between the germline ends. The CDR3 is 16 amino acids.

The gene calls are TRBV5-4 and TRBJ2-4; D is possibly TRBD2 (6 bases). V dropped 2 bases and J dropped 5 bases, with 8 bases sitting between them. This CDR3 region has 13 residues. Germline V CDR1 and CDR2: SGHNT, YYREEE (reference sequence). The CDR3 protein is CASSFIAENIQYF. The CDR3 DNA is TGTGCCAGCAGCTTTATAGCGGAAAACATTCAGTACTTC.

V gene TRBV28 combines with J gene TRBJ2-3, with 12 bases identical to TRBD1. The V gene end was trimmed by 7 bases and the J gene end by 4 bases; junction bases not matched to a gene: 6. The CDR3 covers 15 residues. Germline CDR1 reads MDHEN; CDR2 reads SYDVKM. In DNA form, the CDR3 reads TGTGCCAGCACACCGGGACAGGGGGCCGCAGATACGCAGTATTTT. As protein: CASTPGQGAADTQYF.

The count of this clone is one. J is TRBJ2-2 and V is TRBV18; tentatively, D is TRBD1 (5 bases). V lost 2 bases to trimming and J lost 2 bases, with 12 bases between them. CDR3 length: 16 residues. Germline V lookup: CDR1 KGHSH, CDR2 LQKENI. The DNA of the CDR3 is TGTGCCAGCTCACCATCAGGGTGGAGTAACACCGGGGAGCTGTTTTTT. Protein sequence: CASSPSGWSNTGELFF.

This clone came up once. The chain is built from TRBV11-2 and TRBJ2-1, with TRBD2 identical over 7 bases. Trimming removed 5 bases from V and 1 base from J; junction bases left unmatched: 5. CDR1 is SGHAT, CDR2 FQNNGV, per germline. The CDR3 contains 15 residues. The CDR3 DNA follows: TGTGCCAGCAGCCGTAGCGGGCCTTCCTACAATGAGCAGTTCTTC. Translating it yields CASSRSGPSYNEQFF.

In this sample, this clone turned up once. The chain combines TRBV11-1 with TRBJ2-1, with TRBD2 matching 8 bases. CDR3 length equals 16 residues. Trimming cost V 3 bases and J 0 bases; bases outside gene matches: 4. CDR1 is SGHAT and CDR2 is FQDESV in the germline V gene (reference sequence). In nucleotides, the CDR3 is TGTGCCAGCAGCTTCTCCGGGACTAGCTCCTACAATGAGCAGTTCTTC. Protein: CASSFSGTSSYNEQFF.

The table lists this clone with a few counts. Here the CDR3 DNA reads TGTGCCAGCTCACCCGTCGAGGGTATTGGTGGGCAGTACTTC. As protein: CASSPVEGIGGQYF. The V call is TRBV18, the J call TRBJ2-7, with a possible D match to TRBD2 (5 bases). V gave up 3 bases and J gave up 9 bases, with 18 bases separating them. CDR1 and CDR2 from the germline V gene are KGHSH and LQKENI. There are 14 residues in the CDR3.

The chain has TRBV9 and TRBJ2-5, with D perhaps matching TRBD2 (6 bases). Trimming left V 4 bases short and J 2 bases short, with 18 bases between. This CDR3 region has 16 residues. Per the germline V gene, CDR1 is SGDLS and CDR2 is YYNGEE. CDR3 bases: TGTGCCAGCAGCTCGAGGCCCTGGGACTTACAAGAGACCCAGTACTTC. Its translation: CASSSRPWDLQETQYF.

The J gene is TRBJ2-6, the V gene TRBV28, with TRBD1 as a possible D gene (5 bases). This CDR3 has 16 amino acids. The V end was cut by 3 bases, the J end by 0 bases, with 9 bases between. Germline lookup yields CDR1 MDHEN and CDR2 SYDVKM. The CDR3 loop is CASSFFRASGANVLTF. DNA of the CDR3: TGTGCCAGCAGTTTCTTCAGGGCCTCTGGGGCCAACGTCCTGACTTTC.

This clone came up a few times. The V and J genes are TRBV7-9 and TRBJ2-1, with TRBD2 identical over 14 bases. The trim removed 6 bases at V and 5 bases at J, leaving 6 bases unmatched. CDR1 is SEHNR, CDR2 FQNEAQ, per germline (reference sequence). The CDR3 covers 16 residues. CDR3 region: CASRRLAGGIHNEQFF. The CDR3 nucleotides are TGTGCCAGCAGACGACTAGCGGGAGGGATCCACAATGAGCAGTTCTTC.

This chain uses TRBV20-1 with TRBJ1-1; no definite D call. This CDR3 contains 11 residues. Germline loops: CDR1 DFQATT, CDR2 SNEGSKA (reference sequence). The V end was cut by 2 bases, the J end by 6 bases, with 7 bases between. The DNA for the CDR3 is TGCAGTGCTAGAACTGGAGCTGAAGCTTTCTTT. Residues: CSARTGAEAFF.

The V and J genes are TRBV30 and TRBJ1-1, with D possibly being TRBD1 (5 bases). From germline, CDR1 is GTSNPN and CDR2 SVGIG (reference sequence). Trimming cost V 6 bases and J 1 base, with 12 bases left between them. CDR3 length: 13 residues. CDR3 DNA: TGTGCCTGTCGACAGCCATCGAACACTGAAGCTTTCTTT. Its translation: CACRQPSNTEAFF.

This clone has just one count. The chain couples TRBV6-1 to TRBJ1-1; 7 bases match TRBD1. The junction had 9 bases not matched to a gene; V was cut back by 6 bases and J by 8 bases. The length of the CDR3 is 13 residues. CDR1 MNHNS and CDR2 SASEGT come from the germline V gene. CDR3 sequence (DNA): TGTGCCAGCAGAGGACAGGCGCCAAGGGAAGCTTTCTTT. This codes for CASRGQAPREAFF.

This chain links TRBV6-5 with TRBJ2-7, with 9 bases aligning to TRBD1. CDR1 is MNHEY and CDR2 is SVGAGI in the germline V gene. The CDR3 has 14 amino acids. V gave up 2 bases and J gave up 6 bases; unmatched junction bases: 5. The CDR3 DNA follows: TGTGCCAGCAGTTACACTGGACAGGGGCGCGAGCAGTACTTC. Residues: CASSYTGQGREQYF.

In its sample, this clone was seen a few times. This chain links TRBV29-1 with TRBJ1-1, with TRBD1 identical over 9 bases. V lost 0 bases to trimming and J lost 5 bases; unmatched junction nucleotides: 1. Germline CDR1 is SQVTM and CDR2 is ANQGSEA. This CDR3 has 13 amino acids. CDR3 sequence reads: CSVEDGTGTEAFF. Written as DNA, the CDR3 is TGCAGCGTTGAAGATGGGACAGGGACTGAAGCTTTCTTT.

This clone has a handful of counts. The V and J genes are TRBV6-1 and TRBJ2-1; TRBD2 agrees at 7 bases. Losses at the gene ends were 7 bases for V and 9 bases for J; bases not matched to a gene: 12. Germline loops: CDR1 MNHNS, CDR2 SASEGT. This CDR3 spans 14 amino acids. CDR3 sequence reads: CASIGTTVFVEQFF. The CDR3 nucleotides are TGTGCCAGCATCGGGACTACCGTCTTCGTTGAGCAGTTCTTC.

This clone was picked up a small number of times. V gene TRBV5-1 combines with J gene TRBJ2-7, with 9 bases that match TRBD2. CDR1 and CDR2 (germline): SGHRS, YFSETQ. CDR3 length: 14 residues. J gave up 9 bases and V 6 bases, and 13 bases lay outside the gene matches. CDR3 bases: TGCGCCAGCACAGATGGGACTAGCAAGTCCGGGCAGTACTTC. Translating gives CASTDGTSKSGQYF.

The V gene is TRBV6-5, the J gene TRBJ1-4, with 8 bases that match TRBD1. The ends lost 6 bases at V and 6 bases at J; junction bases unmatched: 0. Germline V lookup: CDR1 MNHEY, CDR2 SVGAGI. This CDR3 has 12 amino acids. This CDR3 is CASRQGDEKLFF. The CDR3 DNA is TGTGCCAGCAGACAGGGGGATGAAAAACTGTTTTTT.

This clone has more than one count but fewer than ten. V and J are TRBV28 and TRBJ2-2; TRBD2 might be the D (6 bases). With 7 bases removed from V and 0 bases from J, the gap between germline ends came to 12 bases. Germline CDR1 and CDR2: MDHEN and SYDVKM. The CDR3 is 15 residues long. The CDR3 DNA reads TGTGCCAGCACCTCACGCGGGGCGAACACCGGGGAGCTGTTTTTT. Amino acid sequence: CASTSRGANTGELFF.